This T cell receptor (beta chain) was retrieved from a study of human T cells and chemical hapten exposure. This CDR3 comprises 22 residues. Looked up from germline, CDR1 is DFQATT and CDR2 is SNEGSKA (reference sequence). Unmatched junction bases numbered 25, after V lost 0 bases and J lost 4 bases. Time point of the sample: pre-sensitization, week 0. The treatment here: therapeutic diphenylcyclopropenone sensitization with weekly scalp DPC. TCRdb fed the RACE reads into MiXCR, producing one record per CDR3 protein. This table has a few hundred thousand distinct CDR3 sequences, 5.5% appearing once. The origin of this receptor is a woman between 18 and 30 years old with alopecia areata. Some clones in this sample may be carry-over from other donors' samples. Source: whole blood, taken in connection with sensitization to the hapten diphenylcyclopropenone (DPC). The V and J genes are TRBV20-1 and TRBJ1-2; 11 nucleotides match TRBD1. The CDR3 loop reads CSARDDSGQGASPTIISYGYTF. The DNA of the CDR3 is TGCAGTGCTAGAGATGATTCCGGACAGGGGGCCTCACCTACGATTATTAGCTATGGCTACACCTTC.